This T cell receptor beta chain is drawn from a study of stem cell transplantation in POMP-related autoinflammatory disease. Of note for this clone: No antigen is known for it.

PRAID featured immunodeficiency plus autoinflammation. This CDR3 has 12 amino acids. V dropped 0 bases and J dropped 8 bases, with 7 bases sitting between them. Germline CDR1 is MGHRA and CDR2 is YSYEKL. Profiling relied on immunoSEQ multiplex PCR, and the TCRdb table lists in-frame clones only, not all of them. The data hold 25,000 to 30,000 clones, with 75% to 90% observed a single time. Study-wide results and caveats: Patients with PRAID showed a restricted number of unique TRB V-J gene pairings. PRAID patients trended toward lower TRB diversity and higher clonality in all analyzed T-cell subsets.

The receptor was derived from a human donor with POMP-related autoinflammation and immune dysregulation (PRAID). The V call is TRBV4-1, the J call TRBJ1-2; D unclear. The sample consisted of CD4+ T cells from PBMCs, taken before stem cell transplantation. As DNA, the CDR3 is TGCGCCAGCAGCCAAGAATGGACGGGCTACACCTTC. Its protein is CASSQEWTGYTF.